Sequencing of this TCR beta chain was carried out in a study of CD8 T cells in ankylosing spondylitis. This clonotype was picked up many times. Its specificity is unknown. This CDR3 comprises 14 residues. The V and J ends lost 7 bases and 9 bases, in that order; junction bases with no gene match: 11. Germline V gene sequence: CDR1 MNHNS, CDR2 SASEGT. Quantitative molecular-barcoded 5'-RACE generated the TCR beta libraries. MiXCR was run by TCRdb on the 5' RACE reads, yielding one entry per CDR3 protein. The repertoire holds 200,000 to 250,000 distinct CDR3 sequences, more than 25% seen once, with 5% to 7.5% in the top ten. General observations from the study: A TCR beta motif made of under 10 highly homologous variants seemed typical of ankylosing spondylitis blood.

The sequencing input was blood, either unsorted or a sorted T cell fraction (not recorded which). The origin of this receptor is a male donor with ankylosing spondylitis or in good health (not recorded which). The V and J genes are TRBV6-1 and TRBJ2-5; the match to TRBD1 covers 10 bases. CDR3 protein: CASTGQGEGLAQYF. The CDR3 region has the DNA TGTGCCAGCACTGGACAGGGGGAGGGTTTGGCCCAGTACTTC.